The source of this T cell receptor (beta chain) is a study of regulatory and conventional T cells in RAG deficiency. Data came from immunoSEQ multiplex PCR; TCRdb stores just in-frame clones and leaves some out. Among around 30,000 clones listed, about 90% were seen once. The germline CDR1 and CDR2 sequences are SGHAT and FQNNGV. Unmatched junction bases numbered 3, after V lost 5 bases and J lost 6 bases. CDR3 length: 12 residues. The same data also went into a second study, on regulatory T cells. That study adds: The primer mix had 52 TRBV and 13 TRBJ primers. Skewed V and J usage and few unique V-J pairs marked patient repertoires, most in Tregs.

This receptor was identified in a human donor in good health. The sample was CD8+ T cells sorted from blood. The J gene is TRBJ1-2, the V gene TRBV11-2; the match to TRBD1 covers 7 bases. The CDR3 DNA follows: TGTGCCAGCAGCATTGACAGGGATGGCTACACCTTC. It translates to CASSIDRDGYTF. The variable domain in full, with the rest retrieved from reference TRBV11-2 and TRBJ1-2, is EAGVAQSPRYKIIEKRQSVAFWCNPISGHATLYWYQQILGQGPKLLIQFQNNGVVDDSQLPKDRFSAERLKGVDSTLKIQPAKLEDSAVYLCASSIDRDGYTFGSGTRLTVV.